This is a list of T cell receptor beta chains from one sample in a study of long-term antiretroviral therapy in people with HIV. TCRdb's table, derived via immunoSEQ multiplex PCR, lists solely in-frame clones and lacks some. The profile shows some 20,000 clones, about three quarters of them singletons. This specimen was unsorted PBMCs, taken 2.9 years after starting antiretroviral therapy. The origin of the receptors is a woman aged 25 to 39 with HIV. Both conserved end residues are part of each CDR3. The D gene is left open where the match is weak. Some rows mark clone size as missing; the rest say once, few, many or name a class of expanded clone.

CDR3: CASSTQYF
DNA: TGTGCCAGCAGTACCCAGTACTTC
V: TRBV6-8
J: TRBJ2-5
D: .
size: .
length: 8

CDR3: CASSLSNPALSYGYTF
DNA: TGTGCCAGCAGTTTGTCAAACCCCGCTTTGTCATATGGCTACACCTTC
V: TRBV28
J: TRBJ1-2
D: .
size: .
length: 16

CDR3: CSVADGGKAFF
DNA: TGCAGCGTTGCTGATGGGGGGAAAGCTTTCTTT
V: TRBV29-1
J: TRBJ1-1
D: .
size: .
length: 11

CDR3: CASSPGPLLYGYTF
DNA: TGTGCCAGCTCACCGGGACCTCTTCTCTATGGCTACACCTTC
V: TRBV18
J: TRBJ1-2
D: .
size: medium-sized
length: 14

CDR3: CASSFGDPTSGANVLTF
DNA: TGTGCCAGCAGCTTCGGCGACCCGACCTCTGGGGCCAACGTCCTGACTTTC
V: TRBV7-3
J: TRBJ2-6
D: .
size: .
length: 17

CDR3: CASRGHLINEKLFF
DNA: TGTGCCAGCAGAGGACACCTCATTAATGAAAAACTGTTTTTT
V: TRBV2
J: TRBJ1-4
D: .
size: .
length: 14

CDR3: CASSQAGAGNYGYTF
DNA: TGTGCCAGCAGCCAAGCGGGGGCTGGTAACTATGGCTACACCTTC
V: TRBV7-9
J: TRBJ1-2
D: .
size: .
length: 15

CDR3: CASSVGWGPAVGYTF
DNA: TGTGCCAGCAGCGTAGGCTGGGGGCCGGCAGTTGGCTACACCTTC
V: TRBV9
J: TRBJ1-2
D: .
size: .
length: 15

CDR3: CASSEGGRGVGGYTF
DNA: TGTGCCAGCAGTGAAGGTGGCAGGGGCGTCGGTGGCTACACCTTC
V: TRBV2
J: TRBJ1-2
D: .
size: once
length: 15

CDR3: CASSWTGTGGRIHTF
DNA: TGTGCCAGCAGCTGGACCGGGACAGGGGGCAGGATACACACCTTC
V: TRBV5-5
J: TRBJ1-2
D: TRBD1
size: .
length: 15

CDR3: CASQSLFGSGDEQYF
DNA: TGTGCCAGCCAAAGTCTCTTCGGGTCCGGGGACGAGCAGTACTTC
V: TRBV11-1
J: TRBJ2-7
D: .
size: .
length: 15

CDR3: CASSPDSPLDTQYF
DNA: TGCGCCAGCAGCCCGGACTCTCCCCTAGATACGCAGTATTTT
V: TRBV5-1
J: TRBJ2-3
D: .
size: .
length: 14

CDR3: CASSTHPGELFF
DNA: TGTGCCAGCAGCACCCACCCCGGGGAGCTGTTTTTT
V: TRBV6-5
J: TRBJ2-2
D: .
size: .
length: 12

CDR3: CASSLNVGGLSPLHF
DNA: TGTGCCAGCAGCTTAAACGTGGGGGGGCTCTCACCCCTCCACTTT
V: TRBV7-2
J: TRBJ1-6
D: .
size: .
length: 15

CDR3: CASSLAGKGGGYTF
DNA: TGTGCCAGCAGCTTGGCCGGAAAGGGAGGTGGCTACACCTTC
V: TRBV5-5
J: TRBJ1-2
D: .
size: .
length: 14

CDR3: CASSGRLVHNTDTQYF
DNA: TGTGCCAGCAGCGGCAGACTAGTACACAACACAGATACGCAGTATTTT
V: TRBV14
J: TRBJ2-3
D: .
size: .
length: 16

CDR3: CASSYPGPGNTIYF
DNA: TGTGCCAGCAGTTACCCAGGGCCTGGAAACACCATATATTTT
V: TRBV6-5
J: TRBJ1-3
D: .
size: .
length: 14

CDR3: CASSHREDTEAFF
DNA: TGTGCCAGCTCGCACAGGGAGGACACTGAAGCTTTCTTT
V: TRBV18
J: TRBJ1-1
D: .
size: .
length: 13

CDR3: CASSILGGPRGTQYF
DNA: TGTGCCAGTAGTATATTGGGGGGGCCAAGGGGGACCCAGTACTTC
V: TRBV19
J: TRBJ2-5
D: .
size: .
length: 15

CDR3: CASGLVVTGIAGELFF
DNA: TGTGCTAGTGGTTTGGTGGTGACAGGAATAGCAGGGGAGCTGTTTTTT
V: TRBV12-5
J: TRBJ2-2
D: .
size: .
length: 16

CDR3: CASSAKGQGYTF
DNA: TGTGCCAGCAGTGCTAAGGGACAGGGCTACACCTTC
V: TRBV2
J: TRBJ1-2
D: TRBD1
size: once
length: 12

CDR3: CASSLPGTGYTNYGYTF
DNA: TGCGCCAGCAGCTTGCCCGGGACAGGGTATACTAACTATGGCTACACCTTC
V: TRBV23-1
J: TRBJ1-2
D: TRBD1
size: .
length: 17

CDR3: CAWKKNKRAYNNEQFF
DNA: TGTGCCTGGAAAAAAAATAAGCGGGCCTATAACAATGAGCAGTTCTTC
V: TRBV30
J: TRBJ2-1
D: .
size: .
length: 16

CDR3: CASSLETRGEQYF
DNA: TGTGCCAGCAGCTTAGAGACCAGGGGCGAGCAGTACTTC
V: TRBV7-8
J: TRBJ2-7
D: .
size: .
length: 13

CDR3: CSVTGGETQYF
DNA: TGCAGCGTCACAGGGGGCGAGACCCAGTACTTC
V: TRBV29-1
J: TRBJ2-5
D: TRBD1
size: .
length: 11